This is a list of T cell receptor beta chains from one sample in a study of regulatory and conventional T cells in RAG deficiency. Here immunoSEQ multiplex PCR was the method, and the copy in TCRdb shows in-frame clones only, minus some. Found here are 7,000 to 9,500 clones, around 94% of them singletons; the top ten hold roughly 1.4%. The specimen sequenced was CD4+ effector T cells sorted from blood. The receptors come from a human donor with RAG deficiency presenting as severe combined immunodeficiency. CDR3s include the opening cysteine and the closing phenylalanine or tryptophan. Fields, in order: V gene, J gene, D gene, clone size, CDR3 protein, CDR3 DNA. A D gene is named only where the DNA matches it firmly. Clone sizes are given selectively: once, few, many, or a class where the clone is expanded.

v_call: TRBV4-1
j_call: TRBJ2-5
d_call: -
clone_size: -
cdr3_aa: CASSRRVIQETQYF
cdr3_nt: TGCGCCAGCAGCCGGCGGGTTATACAAGAGACCCAGTACTTC

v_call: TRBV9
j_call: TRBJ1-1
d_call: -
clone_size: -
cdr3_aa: CASSGDLNTEAFF
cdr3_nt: TGTGCCAGCAGCGGGGACTTGAACACTGAAGCTTTCTTT

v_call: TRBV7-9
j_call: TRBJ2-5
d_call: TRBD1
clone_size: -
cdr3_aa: CASSLGTGEVETQYF
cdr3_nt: TGTGCCAGCAGCTTAGGGACAGGGGAGGTAGAGACCCAGTACTTC

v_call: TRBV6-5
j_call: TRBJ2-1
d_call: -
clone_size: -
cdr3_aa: CASHRDPSSYNEQFF
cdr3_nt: TGTGCCAGTCACAGGGACCCGAGCTCCTACAATGAGCAGTTCTTC

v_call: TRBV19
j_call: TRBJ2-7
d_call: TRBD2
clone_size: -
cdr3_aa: CASRPAGGLGEQYF
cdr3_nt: TGTGCCAGTAGACCAGCGGGAGGTCTGGGGGAGCAGTACTTC

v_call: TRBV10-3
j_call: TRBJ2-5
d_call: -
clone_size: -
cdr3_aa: CAIGPYQETQYF
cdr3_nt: TGTGCCATCGGTCCGTACCAAGAGACCCAGTACTTC

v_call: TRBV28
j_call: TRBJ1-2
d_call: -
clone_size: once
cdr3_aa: CASTPLGRRVYGYTF
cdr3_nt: TGTGCCAGCACCCCCCTGGGCCGCAGGGTCTATGGCTACACCTTC

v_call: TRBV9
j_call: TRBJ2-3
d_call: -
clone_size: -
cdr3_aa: CASSVAGVAGDTQYF
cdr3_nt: TGTGCCAGCAGCGTAGCCGGGGTGGCGGGAGATACGCAGTATTTT

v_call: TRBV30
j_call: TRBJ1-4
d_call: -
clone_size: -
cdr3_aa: CAWSATNEKLFF
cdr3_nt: TGTGCCTGGAGTGCAACTAATGAAAAACTGTTTTTT

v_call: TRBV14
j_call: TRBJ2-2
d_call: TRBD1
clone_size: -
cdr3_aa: CASSPRQGTNTGELFF
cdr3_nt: TGTGCCAGCAGCCCTCGACAGGGGACGAACACCGGGGAGCTGTTTTTT

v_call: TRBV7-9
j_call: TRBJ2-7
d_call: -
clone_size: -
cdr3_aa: CASSFSYEQYF
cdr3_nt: TGTGCCAGCAGCTTCTCCTACGAGCAGTACTTC

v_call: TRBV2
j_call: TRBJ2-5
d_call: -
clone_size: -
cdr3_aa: CASSDEGKETQYF
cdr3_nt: TGTGCCAGCAGTGATGAGGGGAAAGAGACCCAGTACTTC

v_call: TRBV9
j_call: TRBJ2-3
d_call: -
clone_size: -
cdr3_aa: CASSSTDTQYF
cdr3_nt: TGTGCCAGCAGCTCGACAGATACGCAGTATTTT

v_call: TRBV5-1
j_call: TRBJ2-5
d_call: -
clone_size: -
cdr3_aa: CASSPSLLEEETQYF
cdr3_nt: TGCGCCAGCAGCCCAAGTTTACTTGAGGAAGAGACCCAGTACTTC

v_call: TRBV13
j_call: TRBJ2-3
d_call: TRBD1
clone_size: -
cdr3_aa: CASSPFTEAGTGGIDTQYF
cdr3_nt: TGTGCCAGCAGCCCTTTTACCGAGGCCGGGACAGGGGGGATAGATACGCAGTATTTT

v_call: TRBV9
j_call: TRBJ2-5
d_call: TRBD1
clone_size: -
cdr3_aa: CASSPQGAKETQYF
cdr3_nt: TGTGCCAGCAGCCCACAGGGGGCGAAGGAGACCCAGTACTTC

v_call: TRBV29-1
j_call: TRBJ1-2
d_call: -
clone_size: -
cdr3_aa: CSAVDRNYGYTF
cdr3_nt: TGCAGCGCCGTCGACCGTAACTATGGCTACACCTTC

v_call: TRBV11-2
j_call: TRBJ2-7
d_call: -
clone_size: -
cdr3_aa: CASSLVDSYEQYF
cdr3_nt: TGTGCCAGCAGCTTAGTAGATTCCTACGAGCAGTACTTC

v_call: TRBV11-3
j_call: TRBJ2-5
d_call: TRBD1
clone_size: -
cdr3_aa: CASSSGQGEETQYF
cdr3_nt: TGTGCCAGCAGCTCCGGACAGGGGGAAGAGACCCAGTACTTC

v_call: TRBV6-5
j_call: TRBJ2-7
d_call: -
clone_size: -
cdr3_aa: CASRKAGEQYF
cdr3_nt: TGTGCCAGCAGAAAAGCAGGGGAGCAGTACTTC

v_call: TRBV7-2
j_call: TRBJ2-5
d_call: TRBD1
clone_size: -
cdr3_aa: CASSPGQGQTQYF
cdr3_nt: TGTGCCAGCAGCCCGGGACAGGGCCAGACCCAGTACTTC

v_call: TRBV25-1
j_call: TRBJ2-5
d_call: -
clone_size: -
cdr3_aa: CASSEPPATGRGETQYF
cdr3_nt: TGTGCCAGCAGTGAGCCCCCCGCGACAGGGCGGGGAGAGACCCAGTACTTC

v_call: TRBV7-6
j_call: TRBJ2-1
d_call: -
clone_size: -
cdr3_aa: CASSLNRYNEQFF
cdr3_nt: TGTGCCAGCAGCTTAAACAGGTACAATGAGCAGTTCTTC

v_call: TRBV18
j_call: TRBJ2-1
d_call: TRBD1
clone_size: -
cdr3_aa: CASSTSGGNEQFF
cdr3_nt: TGTGCCAGCTCAACTTCAGGGGGCAATGAGCAGTTCTTC

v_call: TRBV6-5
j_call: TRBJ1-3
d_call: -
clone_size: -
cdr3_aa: CASSYSGASGNTIYF
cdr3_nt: TGTGCCAGCAGTTACTCAGGAGCTTCTGGAAACACCATATATTTT

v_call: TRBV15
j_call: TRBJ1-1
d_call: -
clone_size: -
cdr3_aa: CATSRDFRTEAFF
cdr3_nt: TGTGCCACCAGCAGAGATTTCCGCACTGAAGCTTTCTTT

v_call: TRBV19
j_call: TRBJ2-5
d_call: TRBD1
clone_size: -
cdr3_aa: CASSIDRGQGAQYF
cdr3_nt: TGTGCCAGTAGTATAGACAGGGGCCAGGGGGCCCAGTACTTC

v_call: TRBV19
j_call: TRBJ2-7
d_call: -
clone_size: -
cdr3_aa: CASSIRGTLAYEQYF
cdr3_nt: TGTGCCAGTAGTATACGAGGAACCCTAGCCTACGAGCAGTACTTC

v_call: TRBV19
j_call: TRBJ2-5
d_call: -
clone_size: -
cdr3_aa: CASSIGVQETQYF
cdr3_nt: TGTGCCAGTAGTATTGGCGTTCAAGAGACCCAGTACTTC

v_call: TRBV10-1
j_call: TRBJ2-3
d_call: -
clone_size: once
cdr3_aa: CASSESAPRRDTQYF
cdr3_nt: TGCGCCAGCAGTGAATCCGCCCCCCGGCGAGATACGCAGTATTTT